This T cell receptor beta chain comes out of a study of T-cell reconstitution after alpha-beta-depleted transplantation in children. This clonotype came up a few times. Its target is not known. CDR3 size: 16 residues. Germline CDR1 and CDR2: KGHSH and LQKENI. V shed 1 base, J shed 2 bases, and the junction held 1 base outside the gene matches. Study-level results: Reportedly, roughly two months post-transplant, alpha-beta T cells arose from several hundred expanded graft clones. A year post-transplant, T-cell counts and diversity derived mostly from newly produced T cells. Certain patients had high TCRbeta diversity at day 60, and it came from recipient T cells and thymic progenitors that survived.

Preparing the TCRbeta library involved the use of unique molecular identifiers. TCRdb analysed the PCR reads with MiXCR anew, one entry per CDR3 protein. The sample holds some 300,000 distinct CDR3 sequences, over 7.5% seen once. This sample comprised peripheral blood, obtained 360 days after TCRalphabeta/CD19-depleted stem cell transplant. This sequence was found in a female patient aged 2-10 years who had a stem cell transplant for Fanconi anemia, so the T cells may come from the graft donor. The chain carries TRBV18 and TRBJ2-1; TRBD2 matches at 11 bases. CDR3 coding DNA: TGTGCCAGCTCACCACTAGCGGGAGGGACCTACAATGAGCAGTTCTTC. It yields the protein CASSPLAGGTYNEQFF.